The present TCR beta chain was sequenced within a study of shared clonotypes between healthy human individuals. Notes on the study in general: Researchers found naive subsets generally carried larger estimated richness than memory subsets. Expectations were that clonotype sharing among donors would be affected by sequencing depth. Specimens sampled were limited to blood, with tissue repertoires likely differing.

CDR1 and CDR2 (germline): SGHTA, FQGNSA. This CDR3 has 16 residues. The V end was cut by 5 bases, the J end by 2 bases, with 15 bases between. Points on this clone: No antigen is known for it.

CD45RA+ naive and CD45RA-negative memory subsets were separated from CD4+ cells. Method: immunoSEQ multiplex PCR; TCRdb's copy keeps in-frame clones and lacks some. The repertoire has fewer than 2.5 million clones, 93% of them found once; the top ten carry 0.36%. The TCR sequence derives from a young man in good health. Some clones in this sample may be carry-over from other donors' samples. This chain links TRBV7-2 with TRBJ2-2, with D maybe TRBD2 (6 bases). Sequences were obtained from naive CD4+ T cells from PBMCs. The subset denotes: CD45RA+ positively selected. The CDR3: CASSPSAGSNTGELFF. The DNA for the CDR3 is TGTGCCAGCAGCCCTTCGGCGGGAAGCAACACCGGGGAGCTGTTTTTT.